One TCR beta chain is described in this entry. The sample belongs to a study of PD-L1 blockade in urothelial cancer. Study at large: Blood-derived samples held a median roughly 150,000 T cells.

V was cut by 5 bases and J by 7 bases, with 11 bases left in between. Germline lookup yields CDR1 MNHEY and CDR2 SVGAGI. The CDR3 spans 12 residues. Using immunoSEQ multiplex PCR, the repertoire was profiled, and TCRdb retains in-frame clones only, with some absent. The table includes 50,000 or so clones, 70% to 85% detected once. Time point given: peripheral blood 6 weeks after treatment start. V usage is TRBV6-5 and J usage is TRBJ2-5, with no clear D. The sequence came from a man aged 45-65 years with urothelial cancer. This sample comprised PBMCs, obtained around atezolizumab (anti-PD-L1) treatment. The CDR3 DNA sequence: TGTGCCAGCAGTCCAACCACTGGGACCCAGTACTTC. Translated, it gives CASSPTTGTQYF.